This T cell receptor (beta chain) was documented in a study of cytomegalovirus exposure and HLA in healthy donors. Separation from the approximately 670-subject first cohort characterized the approximately 120-subject validation cohort, to which the donors belonged. Using immunoSEQ multiplex PCR, the repertoire was profiled, and TCRdb retains in-frame clones only, with some absent. Here the sample spans about 130,000 clones, 70% to 90% being singletons. Germline-derived CDR1 and CDR2 are ENHRY and SYGVKD. The CDR3 runs 17 residues. After removal of 4 bases from V and 3 bases from J, the junction contained 12 bases not matched to a gene. Study findings and constraints: Usually a TCR sequence was rare, but some public TCRs were found in many donors. Cytomegalovirus-associated TCR beta chains were listed, numbering some 150.

In the case of this clone: Its specificity is unknown.

Sequencing used PBMCs. The rearrangement uses TRBV10-3 and TRBJ1-5; the match to TRBD1 covers 7 bases. This clonotype was obtained from a woman in her twenties or thirties in good health and CMV-seropositive. DNA for the CDR3: TGTGCCATCAGTGGGATTTTGACAGGGATCTTCAATCAGCCCCAGCATTTT. As protein: CAISGILTGIFNQPQHF.